These T cell receptor beta chains were read from a single sample in a study of T cell responses to AZD1222 COVID-19 vaccine. The repertoire was sequenced with immunoSEQ multiplex PCR; TCRdb's copy has only in-frame clones and lacks some. The sample holds 120,000 to 150,000 clones; 80% to 95% are singletons and the top ten take approximately 3%. The input for sequencing was peripheral blood, taken on day 0 of MenACWY control vaccination. Receptor source: an adult in good health. The conserved cysteine and the conserved F or W are not part of the CDR3 here. Only part of the rows carry a size: once, few, many, or a class if the clone is expanded.

>15|NA|TRBV5-6
ASSPTGLAGGQETQY
>10|NA|TRBV7-2
ASSREPRGYT
>11|NA|TRBV9
ASSVTGEQPQH
>12|NA|TRBV5-1
ASSLQGGGETQY
>9|NA|TRBV5-8
ASSLAQPQH
>10|NA|TRBV7-8
ASSLAEAGQY
>11|NA|TRBV5-1
ASSFSANTEAF
>13|NA|TRBV28
ASSFGLAGYNEQF
>16|NA|TRBV11-2
ASSPRGRLGTWADTQY
>13|NA|TRBV6-5
ASKDVGRGNYGYT
>12|NA|TRBV29-1
SVSGQGNTDTQY
>15|NA|TRBV7-6
ASSLDRGPILSYEQY
>9|NA|TRBV7-9
ASASGNTIY
>12|once|TRBV15
ATSSVLGGREQY
>12|NA|TRBV7-9
ASSLAQNTGELF
>16|NA|TRBV15
ATSREGTPWMVGYEQY
>13|NA|TRBV3-1/TRBV3-2
ASSQDSTRRETQY
>12|NA|TRBV6-5
ATKLDTTNEKLF
>13|once|TRBV11-2
ASSLTDGSGNTIY
>10|NA|TRBV28
ASSWGSYEQY
>17|NA|TRBV28
ASSPSVGSASTSREKLF
>11|NA|TRBV7-3
ASSLSKGEKLF
>14|NA|TRBV24-1
ATSDASGRAYNEQF
>13|once|TRBV3-1/TRBV3-2
ASSQSGSGANVLT
>12|NA|TRBV6-4
ASSLTGAHSPLH
>12|NA|TRBV10-2
ASTGPSGDTEAF
>13|NA|TRBV19
ASSIRAGGTGELF
>12|NA|TRBV2
ATTSVGGHTEAF
>13|NA|TRBV5-5
ASSRTASGGYGYT
>10|NA|TRBV19
ATASLRNTIY
>11|NA|TRBV11-3
ASSKDRSNEQF
>16|NA|TRBV7-9
ASSLWSSGGLFQETQY
>13|NA|TRBV9
ASSRTGAVYEKLF
>11|NA|TRBV28
ASTLGGNTEAF
>11|NA|TRBV30
AWSPGGPDEQF
>13|NA|TRBV6-1
ASSESAGENTEAF
>13|NA|TRBV24-1
ATSDPGTDRYGYT
>13|NA|TRBV13
ASRPGQRGSYEQY
>15|NA|TRBV4-2
ASSQDLTGTGTYEQY
>9|NA|TRBV5-1
ASSFSNEQF
>13|once|TRBV30
AWSLGQLMNTEAF
>12|NA|TRBV18
ASSQSRDREGYT
>10|once|TRBV6-5
ASSYSGRGYT
>13|once|TRBV23-1
ASSQPGGSNYGYT
>12|NA|TRBV2
ASRGGRGAGELF
>14|NA|TRBV2
ASRAPRGREDYGYT
>14|once|TRBV5-6
ASSLPPDRGGSPLH
>13|NA|TRBV7-8
ASSSAYGWNNEQF
>10|NA|TRBV3-1/TRBV3-2
ASSQGRDSLF
>13|NA|TRBV7-3
ASRPSGGSGNEQF
>14|NA|TRBV19
ASHGFQGAINQPQH
>12|NA|TRBV10-3
AIEWGAVNTEAF
>11|few|TRBV12-3/TRBV12-4
ASSLRERNEQF
>11|few|TRBV6-5
ASGDLSGTEAF
>12|NA|TRBV7-2
ASSQPGAGNTIY